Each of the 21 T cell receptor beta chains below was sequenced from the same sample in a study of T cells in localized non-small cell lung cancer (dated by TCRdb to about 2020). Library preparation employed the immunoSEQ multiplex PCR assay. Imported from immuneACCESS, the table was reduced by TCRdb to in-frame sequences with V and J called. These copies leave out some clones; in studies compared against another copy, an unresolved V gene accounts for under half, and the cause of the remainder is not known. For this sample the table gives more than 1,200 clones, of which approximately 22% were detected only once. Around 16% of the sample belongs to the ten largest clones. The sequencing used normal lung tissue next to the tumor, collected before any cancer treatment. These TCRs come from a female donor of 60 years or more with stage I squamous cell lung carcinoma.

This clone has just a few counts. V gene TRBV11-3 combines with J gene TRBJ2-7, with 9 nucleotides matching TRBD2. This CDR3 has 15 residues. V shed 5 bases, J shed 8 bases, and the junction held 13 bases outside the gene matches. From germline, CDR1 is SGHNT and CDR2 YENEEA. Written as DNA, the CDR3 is TGTGCCAGCAGCGCTAGTTGGGCGGGGGGGCCAAAGCAGTACTTC. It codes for CASSASWAGGPKQYF.

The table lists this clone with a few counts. CDR3 amino acids: CASSFPRGSSYEQYF. In nucleotides, the CDR3 is TGTGCCAGCAGTTTCCCCCGGGGAAGCTCCTACGAGCAGTACTTC. V usage is TRBV6-8 and J usage is TRBJ2-7, with D possibly matching TRBD2 (5 bases). This CDR3 region has 15 residues. Looked up from germline, CDR1 is MNHGY and CDR2 is SAAAGT. V was clipped by 4 bases and J by 0 bases, with 13 bases between them.

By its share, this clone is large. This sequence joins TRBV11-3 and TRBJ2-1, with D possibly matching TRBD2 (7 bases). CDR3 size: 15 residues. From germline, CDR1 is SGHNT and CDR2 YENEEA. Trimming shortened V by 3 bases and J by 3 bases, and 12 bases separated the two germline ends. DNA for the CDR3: TGTGCCAGCAGCTTTGTAAGGGGGGGCTACAATGAGCAGTTCTTC. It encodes CASSFVRGGYNEQFF.

The CDR3 DNA follows: TGTGCCAGCAGCTTAACAGGGGTAGGATCTGGAAACACCATATATTTT. This gives the protein CASSLTGVGSGNTIYF. The J gene is TRBJ1-3, the V gene TRBV11-3; 7 positions match TRBD1. Losses at the gene ends were 2 bases for V and 1 base for J; bases not matched to a gene: 5. The CDR3 has 16 residues. In germline, CDR1 is SGHNT, CDR2 YENEEA.

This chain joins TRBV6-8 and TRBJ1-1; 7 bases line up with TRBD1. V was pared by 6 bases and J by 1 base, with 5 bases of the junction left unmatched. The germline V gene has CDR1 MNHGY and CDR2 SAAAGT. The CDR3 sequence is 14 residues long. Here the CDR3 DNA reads TGTGCCAGCAGCGCCGACAGGGCGAACACTGAAGCTTTCTTT. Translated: CASSADRANTEAFF.

The CDR3 DNA reads as TGTGCCAGCAGCTTATATGGCGGGGAAGGAAGGGAAAACACCATATATTTT. This codes for CASSLYGGEGRENTIYF. The V call is TRBV11-3, the J call TRBJ1-3, with D unclear. The germline CDR1 and CDR2 sequences are SGHNT and YENEEA. CDR3 length equals 17 residues. V was pared by 2 bases and J by 6 bases, with 20 bases between.

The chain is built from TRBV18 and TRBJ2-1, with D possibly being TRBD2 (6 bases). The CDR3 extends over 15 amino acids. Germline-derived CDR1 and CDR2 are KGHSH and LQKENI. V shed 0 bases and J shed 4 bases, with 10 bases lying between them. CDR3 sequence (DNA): TGTGCCAGCTCACCACCGGGGAGGCAATACAATGAGCAGTTCTTC. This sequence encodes CASSPPGRQYNEQFF.

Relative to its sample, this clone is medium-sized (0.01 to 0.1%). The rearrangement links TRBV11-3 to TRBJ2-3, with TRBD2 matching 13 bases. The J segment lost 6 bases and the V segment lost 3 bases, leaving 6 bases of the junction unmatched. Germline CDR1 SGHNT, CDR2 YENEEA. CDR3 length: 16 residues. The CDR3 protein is CASSLELAGGRDTQYF. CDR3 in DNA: TGTGCCAGCAGCTTGGAACTAGCGGGAGGGCGGGATACGCAGTATTTT.

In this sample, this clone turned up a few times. CDR3 nucleotides: TGTGCCAGCAGCTTAGTCCTTGGACAGGTCTATGGCTACACCTTC. Its protein product is CASSLVLGQVYGYTF. The chain is built from TRBV11-3 and TRBJ1-2, with 7 bases matching TRBD1. Germline V CDR1 and CDR2: SGHNT, YENEEA. The V gene end was trimmed by 1 base and the J gene end by 4 bases; junction bases not matched to a gene: 6. The CDR3 extends over 15 amino acids.

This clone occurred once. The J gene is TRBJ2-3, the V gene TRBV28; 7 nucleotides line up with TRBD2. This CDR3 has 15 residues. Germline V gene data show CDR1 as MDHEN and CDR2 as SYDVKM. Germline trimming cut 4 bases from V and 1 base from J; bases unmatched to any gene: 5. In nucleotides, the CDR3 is TGTGCCAGCAGTTCACAGCGGGACCGCACAGATACGCAGTATTTT. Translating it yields CASSSQRDRTDTQYF.

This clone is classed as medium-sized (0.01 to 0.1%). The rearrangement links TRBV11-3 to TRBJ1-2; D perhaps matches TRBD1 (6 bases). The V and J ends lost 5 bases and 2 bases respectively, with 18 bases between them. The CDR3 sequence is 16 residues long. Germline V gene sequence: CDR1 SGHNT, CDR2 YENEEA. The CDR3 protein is CASSPRDRWTNYGYTF. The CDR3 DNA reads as TGTGCCAGCAGCCCCCGAGACAGGTGGACGAACTATGGCTACACCTTC.

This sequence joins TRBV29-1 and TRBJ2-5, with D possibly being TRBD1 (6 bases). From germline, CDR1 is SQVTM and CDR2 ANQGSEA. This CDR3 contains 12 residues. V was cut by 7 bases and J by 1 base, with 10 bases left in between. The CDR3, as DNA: TGCAGCGCCAGGGGTGTCCAAGAGACCCAGTACTTC. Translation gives CSARGVQETQYF.

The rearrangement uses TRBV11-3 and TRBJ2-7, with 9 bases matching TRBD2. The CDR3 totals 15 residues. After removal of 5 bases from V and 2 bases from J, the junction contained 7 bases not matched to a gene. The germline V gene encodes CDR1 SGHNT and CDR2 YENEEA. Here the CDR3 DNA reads TGTGCCAGCAGCCAAGGGCTAGCGGGAACCTACGAGCAGTACTTC. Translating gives CASSQGLAGTYEQYF.

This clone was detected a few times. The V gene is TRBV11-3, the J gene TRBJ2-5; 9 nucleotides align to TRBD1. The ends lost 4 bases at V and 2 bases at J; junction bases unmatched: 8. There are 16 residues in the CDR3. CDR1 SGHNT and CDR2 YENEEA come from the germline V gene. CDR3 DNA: TGTGCCAGCAGCTCCGCCGGGACAGGGAGGCAAGAGACCCAGTACTTC. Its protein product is CASSSAGTGRQETQYF.

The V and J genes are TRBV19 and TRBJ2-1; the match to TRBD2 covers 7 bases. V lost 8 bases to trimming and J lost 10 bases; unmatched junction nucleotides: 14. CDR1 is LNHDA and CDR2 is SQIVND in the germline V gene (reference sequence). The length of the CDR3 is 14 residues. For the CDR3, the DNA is TGTGCCAGTCGCGGGGCTAGCGGATCTGGGGAGCAGTTCTTC. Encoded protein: CASRGASGSGEQFF. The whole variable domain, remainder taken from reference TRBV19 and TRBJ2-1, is DGGITQSPKYLFRKEGQNVTLSCEQNLNHDAMYWYRQDPGQGLRLIYYSQIVNDFQKGDIAEGYSVSREKKESFPLTVTSAQKNPTAFYLCASRGASGSGEQFFGPGTRLTVL.

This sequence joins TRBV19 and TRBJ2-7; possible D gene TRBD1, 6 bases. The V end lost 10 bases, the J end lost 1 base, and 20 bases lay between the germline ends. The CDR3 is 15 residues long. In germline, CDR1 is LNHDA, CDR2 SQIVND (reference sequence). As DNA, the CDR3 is TGTGCCACCAGTAGGGCCGGGACACTGTCCTACGAGCAGTACTTC. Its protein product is CATSRAGTLSYEQYF.

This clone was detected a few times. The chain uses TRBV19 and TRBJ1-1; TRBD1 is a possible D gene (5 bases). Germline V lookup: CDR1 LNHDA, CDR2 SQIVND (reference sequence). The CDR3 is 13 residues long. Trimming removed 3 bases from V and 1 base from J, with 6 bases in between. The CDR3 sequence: CASSIGQNTEAFF. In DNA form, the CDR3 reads TGTGCCAGTAGTATTGGACAGAACACTGAAGCTTTCTTT.

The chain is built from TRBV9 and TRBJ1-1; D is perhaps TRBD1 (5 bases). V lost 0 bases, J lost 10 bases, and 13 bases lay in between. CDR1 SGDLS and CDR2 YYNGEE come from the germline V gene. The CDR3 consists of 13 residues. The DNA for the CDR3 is TGTGCCAGCAGCGTAGTTTCAGGGTCAAGAGCTTTCTTT. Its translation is CASSVVSGSRAFF.

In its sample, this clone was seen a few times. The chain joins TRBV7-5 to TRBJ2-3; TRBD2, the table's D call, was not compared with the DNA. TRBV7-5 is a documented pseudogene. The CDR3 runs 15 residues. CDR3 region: CASSRNSGNTDTQYF. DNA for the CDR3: TGTGCCAGCAGTCGAAATAGCGGGAATACAGATACGCAGTATTTT.

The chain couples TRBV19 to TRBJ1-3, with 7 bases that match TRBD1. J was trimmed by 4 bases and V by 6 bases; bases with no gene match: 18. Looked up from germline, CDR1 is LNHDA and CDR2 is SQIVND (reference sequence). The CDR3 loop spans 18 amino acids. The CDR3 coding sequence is TGTGCCAGTAGCCCAAACGTAGGTCGGACAGGACCAGGAAACACCATATATTTT. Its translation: CASSPNVGRTGPGNTIYF.

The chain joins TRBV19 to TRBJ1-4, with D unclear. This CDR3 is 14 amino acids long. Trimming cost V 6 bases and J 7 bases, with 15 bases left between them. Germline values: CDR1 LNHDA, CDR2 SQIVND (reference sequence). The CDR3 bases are TGTGCCAGTAGCCGAAAGATTTTCAGTGAAAAACTGTTTTTT. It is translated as CASSRKIFSEKLFF.